These 9 T cell receptor beta chains share one sample of origin, sequenced in a study of HIV-infected patients and healthy controls. Alpha and beta constant-region primers primed reverse transcription of around 550 ng RNA. Using multiplexing indices, alpha and beta chain libraries were generated apart by chain-specific third strand synthesis. TCRdb processed the 5' RACE reads anew with MiXCR; each CDR3 protein has one entry. This table holds approximately 25,000 distinct CDR3 sequences, 7.5% to 10% found once. No cell fractionation was done, so the repertoire covers all unsorted peripheral blood T cells. Sequencing was done on a sample of blood. These receptors all stem from an adult in good health.

At least ten counts were recorded for this clonotype. The chain is built from TRBV29-1 and TRBJ1-3; no clear D gene. The CDR3 consists of 15 residues. Deletions cut 4 bases from V and 0 bases from J, with 13 bases between. Germline V gene lookup returns CDR1 SQVTM and CDR2 ANQGSEA. The CDR3 is CSVAHVMGSGNTIYF. CDR3 in DNA: TGCAGCGTTGCGCATGTAATGGGCTCTGGAAACACCATATATTTT.

The sample holds many counts of this clonotype. The chain is built from TRBV7-9 and TRBJ1-5; TRBD1 might be the D (5 bases). Germline CDR1 is SEHNR and CDR2 is FQNEAQ (reference sequence). The V and J ends lost 5 bases and 6 bases respectively, with 11 bases between them. The CDR3 is 13 amino acids. CDR3 amino acids: CASSPVGVQPQHF. The CDR3 coding sequence is TGTGCCAGCAGCCCCGTGGGGGTTCAGCCCCAGCATTTT.

There are many counts of this clonotype. The chain combines TRBV6-6 with TRBJ1-5; tentative D call: TRBD1 (5 bases). V lost 2 bases to trimming and J lost 5 bases, with 16 bases between them. This CDR3 spans 16 amino acids. Germline V gene data show CDR1 as MNHNY and CDR2 as SVGAGI (reference sequence). The CDR3 sequence is CASSYPDKGLDQPQHF. The CDR3 nucleotides read TGTGCCAGCAGTTACCCGGACAAAGGTTTGGATCAGCCCCAGCATTTT.

Relative to its sample, this clonotype is medium-sized (0.01 to 0.1%). The chain employs TRBV29-1 and TRBJ2-7; the match to TRBD1 covers 8 bases. The CDR3 contains 13 residues. V lost 6 bases to trimming and J lost 7 bases; unmatched junction nucleotides: 11. In germline, CDR1 is SQVTM, CDR2 ANQGSEA. The CDR3 is CSVWTGQKGEQYF. CDR3 DNA: TGCAGCGTGTGGACAGGGCAGAAGGGGGAGCAGTACTTC.

This clonotype has a count of ten or more. CDR3 sequence reads: CSGEQGNTEAFF. For the CDR3, the DNA is TGCAGCGGAGAACAGGGGAACACTGAAGCTTTCTTT. V and J are TRBV29-1 and TRBJ1-1; a possible D gene is TRBD1 (6 bases). The CDR3 contains 12 residues. Germline lookup yields CDR1 SQVTM and CDR2 ANQGSEA. The V end lost 7 bases, the J end lost 1 base, and 10 bases lay between the germline ends.

At least ten counts were recorded for this clonotype. The CDR3 region is CASSLTGTYTEAFF. For the CDR3, the DNA is TGTGCCAGCAGTCTCACTGGGACGTACACTGAAGCTTTCTTT. The chain recombines TRBV11-2 with TRBJ1-1, with a weak D call TRBD1 (5 bases). Trimming removed 6 bases at V and 3 bases at J, with 14 bases between. Germline lookup yields CDR1 SGHAT and CDR2 FQNNGV. The CDR3 loop spans 14 amino acids.

This clonotype was seen repeatedly, ten times or more. The chain uses TRBV18 and TRBJ1-3, with D tentatively TRBD1 (5 bases). In germline, CDR1 is KGHSH, CDR2 LQKENI. The CDR3 has 15 residues. Deletions cut 2 bases from V and 7 bases from J, with 15 bases between. Here the CDR3 DNA reads TGTGCCAGCTCACCATTAGGGACGGAGTCGAACACCATATATTTT. This gives the protein CASSPLGTESNTIYF.

This clonotype was seen many times. This chain uses TRBV5-6 with TRBJ1-6; D is undetermined. This CDR3 is 15 amino acids long. Trimming stripped 0 bases from V and 7 bases from J, with 11 bases between. CDR1 is SGHDT, CDR2 YYEEEE, per germline. CDR3 DNA: TGTGCCAGCAGCTTGGCCCCGGAAAGCAATTCACCCCTCCACTTT. It codes for CASSLAPESNSPLHF.

Ten or more counts support this clonotype. V is TRBV19 and J is TRBJ1-5; 8 bases are a match to TRBD1. CDR1 is LNHDA, CDR2 SQIVND, per germline (reference sequence). Germline trimming cut 4 bases from V and 5 bases from J; bases unmatched to any gene: 4. The CDR3 length is 14 residues. For the CDR3, the DNA is TGTGCCAGTAGTAGCGACAGGGGAGATCAGCCCCAGCATTTT. Protein product: CASSSDRGDQPQHF.